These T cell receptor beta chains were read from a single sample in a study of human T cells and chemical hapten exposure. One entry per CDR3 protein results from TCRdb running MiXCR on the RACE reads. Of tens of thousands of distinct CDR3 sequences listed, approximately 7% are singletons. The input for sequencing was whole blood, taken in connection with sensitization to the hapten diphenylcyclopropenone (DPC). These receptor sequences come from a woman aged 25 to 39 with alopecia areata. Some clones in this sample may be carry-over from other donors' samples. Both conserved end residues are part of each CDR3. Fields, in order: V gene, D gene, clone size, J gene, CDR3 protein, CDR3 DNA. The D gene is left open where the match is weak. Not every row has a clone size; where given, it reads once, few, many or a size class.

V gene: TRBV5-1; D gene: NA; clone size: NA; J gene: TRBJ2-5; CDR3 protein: CASSLHRDQETQYF; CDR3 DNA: TGCGCCAGCAGCTTACACAGGGACCAAGAGACCCAGTACTTC
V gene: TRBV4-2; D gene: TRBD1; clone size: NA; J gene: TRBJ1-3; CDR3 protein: CASSQDQGGSGITIYF; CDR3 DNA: TGTGCCAGCAGCCAAGATCAAGGGGGCTCTGGAATCACCATATATTTT
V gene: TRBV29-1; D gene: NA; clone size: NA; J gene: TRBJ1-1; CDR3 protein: CSVQLTTGMNTEAFF; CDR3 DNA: TGCAGCGTGCAGCTTACGACAGGTATGAACACTGAAGCTTTCTTT
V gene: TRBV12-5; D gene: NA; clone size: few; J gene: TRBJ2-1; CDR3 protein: CAGTYSYNEQFF; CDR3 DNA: TGTGCTGGGACCTACTCCTACAATGAGCAGTTCTTC
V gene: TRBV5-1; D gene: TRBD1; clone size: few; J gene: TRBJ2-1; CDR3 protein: CASSRDRAVFGQFF; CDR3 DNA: TGCGCCAGCAGTCGTGACAGGGCTGTTTTTGGGCAGTTCTTC
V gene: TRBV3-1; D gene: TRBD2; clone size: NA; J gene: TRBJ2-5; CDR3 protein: CASSPTPGGGFHTQYF; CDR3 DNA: TGTGCCAGCAGCCCTACCCCTGGCGGGGGGTTTCATACCCAGTACTTC
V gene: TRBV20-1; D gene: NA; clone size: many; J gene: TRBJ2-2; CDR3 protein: CSAGRGGPNTGELFF; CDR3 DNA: TGCAGTGCTGGCCGAGGGGGGCCCAACACCGGGGAGCTGTTTTTT
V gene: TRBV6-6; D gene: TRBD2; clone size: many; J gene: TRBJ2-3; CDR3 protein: CASTPPRGGADTQYF; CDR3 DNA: TGTGCCAGCACCCCGCCGCGGGGGGGTGCAGATACGCAGTATTTT
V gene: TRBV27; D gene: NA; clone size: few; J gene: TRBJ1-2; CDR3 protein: CASSLRLNYGYTF; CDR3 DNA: TGTGCCAGCAGTTTACGGCTTAACTATGGCTACACCTTC
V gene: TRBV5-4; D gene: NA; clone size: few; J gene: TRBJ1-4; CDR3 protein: CASSLRRSNEKLFF; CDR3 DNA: TGTGCCAGCAGCTTACGACGGAGTAATGAAAAACTGTTTTTT